The 9 T cell receptor beta chains reported below all come from one sample, sequenced in a study of blood T cell repertoires in COVID-19. This table comes from immunoSEQ multiplex PCR, and its TCRdb copy is limited to in-frame clones, with some not included. The sample gives 99,000 or so clones, roughly 84% of which show up once; roughly 2.1% is in the top ten. Sequencing was performed on peripheral blood. The source is a man aged 65 to 79 with active or convalescent COVID-19.

This clone was seen a handful of times. The chain carries TRBV28 and TRBJ1-6; 8 bases match TRBD1. Looked up from germline, CDR1 is MDHEN and CDR2 is SYDVKM. The CDR3 runs 14 residues. J was trimmed by 9 bases and V by 4 bases; bases with no gene match: 5. Here the CDR3 reads CASSYQGASSPLHF. The CDR3, as DNA: TGTGCCAGCAGTTATCAGGGGGCTAGTTCACCCCTCCACTTT.

The gene calls are TRBV7-3 and TRBJ2-1; 9 nucleotides agree with TRBD2. Per germline, CDR1 SGHTA and CDR2 FQGTGA. The CDR3 runs to 14 residues. Trimming removed 0 bases from V and 8 bases from J; junction bases left unmatched: 2. CDR3 sequence: CASSLTGLAHEQFF. In nucleotides, the CDR3 is TGTGCCAGCAGCTTAACGGGACTAGCCCATGAGCAGTTCTTC.

The table lists this clone with a count of one. The rearrangement joins TRBV18 to TRBJ1-6, with TRBD1 as a possible D gene (5 bases). Trimming removed 3 bases at V and 5 bases at J, with 8 bases between. Germline lookup yields CDR1 KGHSH and CDR2 LQKENI. The CDR3 covers 14 residues. The CDR3 sequence: CASSPRGNNSPLHF. The DNA of the CDR3 is TGTGCCAGCTCACCTCGGGGGAATAATTCACCCCTCCACTTT.

The genes are TRBV7-9 and TRBJ1-1, with 9 bases aligning to TRBD1. CDR1 and CDR2 (germline): SEHNR, FQNEAQ (reference sequence). The J segment lost 11 bases and the V segment lost 5 bases, leaving 9 bases of the junction unmatched. This CDR3 contains 13 residues. CDR3 in amino acids: CASSRLGQGRAFF. The CDR3 coding sequence is TGTGCCAGCAGCCGGCTAGGACAGGGGCGGGCTTTCTTT. Supplemented by reference TRBV7-9 and TRBJ1-1, the full variable domain reads DTGVSQNPRHKITKRGQNVTFRCDPISEHNRLYWYRQTLGQGPEFLTYFQNEAQLEKSRLLSDRFSAERPKGSFSTLEIQRTEQGDSAMYLCASSRLGQGRAFFGQGTRLTVV.

This clone was recorded a few times. This chain uses TRBV18 with TRBJ1-2, with TRBD1 as a possible D gene (5 bases). The germline V gene has CDR1 KGHSH and CDR2 LQKENI. The CDR3 has 16 residues. V was clipped by 3 bases and J by 3 bases, with 17 bases between them. CDR3 DNA: TGTGCCAGCTCACCGACTTCGGGGGGTTCCGACTATGGCTACACCTTC. Residues: CASSPTSGGSDYGYTF.

The CDR3 loop is CASSAGGLNTEAFF. Here the CDR3 DNA reads TGTGCCAGCAGTGCAGGGGGGTTGAACACTGAAGCTTTCTTT. This chain uses TRBV2 with TRBJ1-1; 7 bases fit TRBD1. V shed 4 bases, J shed 0 bases, and the junction held 2 bases outside the gene matches. Germline V lookup: CDR1 SNHLY, CDR2 FYNNEI. The CDR3 is 14 residues long.

The rearrangement uses TRBV2 and TRBJ1-5; D unclear. Germline-derived CDR1 and CDR2 are SNHLY and FYNNEI. Trimming left V 7 bases short and J 8 bases short, with 12 bases between. CDR3 length equals 12 residues. The CDR3, as DNA: TGTGCCAGCAACGGAGGGCAGGAGCCCCAGCATTTT. Its protein is CASNGGQEPQHF.

This sequence joins TRBV11-3 and TRBJ2-7; 7 nucleotides line up with TRBD1. CDR3 length: 14 residues. Germline V CDR1 and CDR2: SGHNT, YENEEA. Losses at the gene ends were 3 bases for V and 0 bases for J; bases not matched to a gene: 2. The CDR3 sequence is CASSLGQSSYEQYF. The CDR3 DNA is TGTGCCAGCAGCTTGGGACAGAGCTCCTACGAGCAGTACTTC.

The chain uses TRBV5-1 and TRBJ2-5; weak D call: TRBD1 (6 bases). V was shortened by 0 bases and J by 5 bases, with 23 bases between the two germline ends. Germline CDR1 reads SGHRS; CDR2 reads YFSETQ. The CDR3 extends over 18 amino acids. The CDR3 loop reads CASSLVPELQGRGETQYF. The CDR3 DNA sequence: TGCGCCAGCAGCTTGGTCCCTGAATTACAGGGCCGAGGGGAGACCCAGTACTTC. The full variable domain, rest sourced from reference TRBV5-1 and TRBJ2-5, is KAGVTQTPRYLIKTRGQQVTLSCSPISGHRSVSWYQQTPGQGLQFLFEYFSETQRNKGNFPGRFSGRQFSNSRSEMNVSTLELGDSALYLCASSLVPELQGRGETQYFGPGTRLLVL.